Detailed here is one TCR beta chain. Primed by a sample-barcoded 5' primer and a J-beta primer mix, a second PCR proceeded for about 6 to 12 cycles. TCRdb reprocessed the 5' RACE reads via MiXCR and lists one record per CDR3 protein. The repertoire consists of under 1,100,000 distinct CDR3 sequences, with almost 25% occurring once and the leading ten covering 0.65% to 0.75%. V lost 0 bases to trimming and J lost 8 bases, with 13 bases between them. CDR3 size: 15 residues. From germline, CDR1 is KGHSY and CDR2 FQNENV. This sample was taken from a study of blood T cells in healthy people across ages. The data were also submitted as part of a second study, on T cells of mothers and their children.

The origin of this receptor is a girl aged 2-9 years in good health. The rearrangement joins TRBV16 to TRBJ1-4; D not resolved. The sequenced material came from blood. CDR3 amino acids: CASSQSSNGREKLFF. Written as DNA, the CDR3 is TGTGCCAGCAGCCAATCGAGTAACGGAAGAGAAAAACTGTTTTTT.